At least ten counts were recorded for the clone carrying this TCR beta chain. What it binds is unknown. The sample is drawn from a study of spatial heterogeneity in lung cancer. Across the study: Averaged across combinations, each unique TCR and UMI pairing appeared more than ten times in raw reads, which were uncorrected. Study observations and caveats: Expanded TCRs that were ubiquitous or regional had counts tracking ubiquitous and regional nonsynonymous mutations, respectively. The study found that expanded intratumoral alpha and beta TCR counts tracked tumor mutation counts.

The CDR3 sequence is 15 residues long. The V gene's germline CDR1 is MDHEN and CDR2 SYDVKM. The V and J ends lost 5 bases and 6 bases respectively, with 20 bases between them. The library protocol tagged each TCR cDNA with a unique molecular identifier. TCRdb re-derived calls from the 5' RACE reads in MiXCR, one entry per CDR3 protein. The data contain about 100,000 distinct CDR3 sequences, 4.4% of them singletons. The time point was: sample taken at primary tumor resection. The input material, whole RNA from tumor, nontumor lung or frozen PBMC, was sequenced unsorted. The chain combines TRBV28 with TRBJ2-7, with a possible D match to TRBD2 (5 bases). This clonotype was sampled from a male donor with early-stage non-small cell lung cancer. The sequencing used lung tumor tissue, collected at surgery. The CDR3 coding sequence is TGTGCCAGCAGTGAACTGGAAGGAGGTCGAGGCGAGCAGTACTTC. Translated: CASSELEGGRGEQYF.